Listed here is a single T cell receptor beta chain. Its antigen is unknown. The V and J ends lost 6 bases and 5 bases respectively, with 7 bases between them. CDR3 length: 12 residues. These data originate in a study of T-cell reconstitution after alpha-beta-depleted transplantation in children. Overall study findings and caveats: T-cell numbers and diversity one year post-transplant derived largely from freshly generated T cells.

During its preparation, the TCRbeta library received unique molecular identifiers. MiXCR, applied by TCRdb to the PCR reads, yields one record per CDR3 protein. The sample consists of about 300,000 distinct CDR3 sequences, 7.5% to 9% of them appearing once. The TCR originated in a female patient between 2 and 10 years old who had a stem cell transplant for Fanconi anemia, so the T cells may come from the graft donor. The genes are TRBV12-3 or TRBV12-4 and TRBJ1-4; D remains unclear. The material was peripheral blood, obtained 360 days after TCRalphabeta/CD19-depleted stem cell transplant. Here the CDR3 reads CASSPGNEKLFF. CDR3 bases: TGTGCCAGCAGCCCGGGGAATGAAAAACTGTTTTTT.